This T cell receptor beta chain was sequenced in a study of blood T cells in healthy people across ages. The study, taken as a whole, reports: The donors' CMV status was not determined, possibly confounding changes in expanded clonotypes. A greater number of naive CD4+ cells and higher diversity distinguished long-lived donors from aged donors.

There are 14 residues in the CDR3. Looked up from germline, CDR1 is SGDLS and CDR2 is YYNGEE. V shed 3 bases and J shed 0 bases, with 7 bases lying between them. Next came a second PCR, run for roughly 6 to 11 cycles, which used a sample-barcoded 5' primer along with a J-beta primer mix. A template-switch adaptor containing 12 random nucleotides labeled each cDNA molecule. TCRdb independently ran MiXCR on the 5' RACE reads; one entry per CDR3 protein. The table lists about 780,000 distinct CDR3 sequences, around half of them singletons. Comment on this clonotype: No antigen is known for it.

The J gene is TRBJ1-5, the V gene TRBV9; D uncertain. The sequence was obtained from an elderly man in good health. The sequencing sample was made of blood. The CDR3, as DNA: TGTGCCAGCAGCGCAGACGTTAGCAATCAGCCCCAGCATTTT. It yields the protein CASSADVSNQPQHF. Full variable domain (remainder filled in from reference TRBV9 and TRBJ1-5): DSGVTQTPKHLITATGQRVTLRCSPRSGDLSVYWYQQSLDQGLQFLIQYYNGEERAKGNILERFSAQQFPDLHSELNLSSLELGDSALYFCASSADVSNQPQHFGDGTRLSIL.